This T cell receptor (beta chain) was captured by sequencing in a study of beta chain features in type 1 diabetes. Study overall: No patient-donor differences in age, gender, total cells or subset yield. Overall study findings and caveats: Among patients with Type 1 diabetes, TCRB CDR3s were moderately but significantly shorter in every one of the four CD4+ subsets. The VDJ junctions of type 1 diabetes patients carried fewer insertions and more deletions. Relative to healthy donors, patients appeared to have naive, central memory and Treg TCRB repertoires that were more similar.

Worth noting for this clone: The antigen is undetermined.

A heparinised blood draw that averaged about 0.11 L was obtained once from each donor. Trimming removed 10 bases at V and 1 base at J, with 11 bases between. The germline V gene encodes CDR1 MNHEY and CDR2 SVGAGI. The CDR3 contains 12 residues. What was sequenced were expressed TCRB transcripts, since all of the isolated RNA had been reverse transcribed. TCRdb's copy holds only in-frame clones and misses some; the assay was immunoSEQ multiplex PCR. The sample holds approximately 260,000 clones, 20% seen once. The TCR was taken from a woman in her thirties or forties with type 1 diabetes. The source material was naive CD4+ T cells from blood. The chain joins TRBV6-5 to TRBJ2-7, with D perhaps matching TRBD2 (5 bases). CDR3 nucleotide sequence: TGTGCCACCTATCGGGGTTCCTACGAGCAGTACTTC. The encoded protein is CATYRGSYEQYF.